The 24 T cell receptor beta chains reported below all come from one sample, sequenced in a study of T cells in Graves' hyperthyroidism and ophthalmopathy. TCR beta CDR3 sequences were amplified from RNA transcripts. Using the HTBI primer set, a first-round RT-PCR was run on the TCR CDR3. TCRdb fed the multiplex PCR reads into MiXCR, producing one record per CDR3 protein. The sample lists roughly 700,000 distinct CDR3 sequences, about 18% occurring once. Sequenced material: blood. All receptors come from a man aged 45-60 years with Graves' hyperthyroidism.

The CDR3 bases are TGCAGTGCTGGGCAGGAAGGACTAGCGGGAGTCGATGAGCAGTTCTTC. Protein: CSAGQEGLAGVDEQFF. V and J are TRBV20-1 and TRBJ2-1, with 13 bases lining up with TRBD2. Trimming cost V 5 bases and J 8 bases; bases outside gene matches: 12. The CDR3 runs 16 residues. Per germline, CDR1 DFQATT and CDR2 SNEGSKA (reference sequence).

This clonotype was seen many times. The chain links TRBV9 to TRBJ2-5, with 9 bases fitting TRBD2. With V trimmed by 0 bases and J by 8 bases, 8 bases remained unmatched. Germline CDR1 and CDR2: SGDLS and YYNGEE. The CDR3 consists of 15 residues. The CDR3 nucleotides are TGTGCCAGCAGCGTAGCCCCGGATAGCGGGAGTACCCAGTACTTC. This sequence encodes CASSVAPDSGSTQYF.

Only a few counts were recorded for this clonotype. This chain joins TRBV5-1 and TRBJ2-1, with 7 nucleotides matching TRBD2. Germline trimming cut 0 bases from V and 2 bases from J; bases unmatched to any gene: 2. From germline, CDR1 is SGHRS and CDR2 YFSETQ. CDR3 size: 15 residues. Here the CDR3 DNA reads TGCGCCAGCAGCTTGGGCGGGAGTGCCTACAATGAGCAGTTCTTC. It specifies CASSLGGSAYNEQFF.

At least ten counts were recorded for this clonotype. This chain links TRBV12-3 or TRBV12-4 with TRBJ1-2; D gene unclear. The CDR3 contains 13 residues. The V gene lost 5 bases and the J gene lost 5 bases, with 12 bases spanning the gap. Here the CDR3 DNA reads TGTGCCAGCAGTGTAGACTGGAGTTATGGCTACACCTTC. It yields the protein CASSVDWSYGYTF.

The chain employs TRBV20-1 and TRBJ2-1; D remains ambiguous. Trimming took off 0 bases at V and 11 bases at J, with 17 bases between the two ends. The CDR3 runs to 14 residues. Germline V CDR1 and CDR2: DFQATT, SNEGSKA (reference sequence). The CDR3: CSARDQKRILKQFF. The CDR3 DNA is TGCAGTGCTAGAGATCAAAAACGGATTTTGAAGCAGTTCTTC.

This clonotype was recorded a few times. The chain recombines TRBV7-9 with TRBJ1-1, with 9 bases lining up with TRBD1. This CDR3 has 15 amino acids. CDR1 SEHNR and CDR2 FQNEAQ come from the germline V gene (reference sequence). The J segment lost 4 bases and the V segment lost 5 bases, leaving 8 bases of the junction unmatched. For the CDR3, the DNA is TGTGCCAGCAGCCCGCCGGGACAGGGCTCCACTGAAGCTTTCTTT. Protein sequence: CASSPPGQGSTEAFF.

The chain uses TRBV6-6 and TRBJ1-4; D is ambiguous. Per germline, CDR1 MNHNY and CDR2 SVGAGI (reference sequence). With 0 bases removed from V and 0 bases from J, the gap between germline ends came to 11 bases. The CDR3 consists of 17 residues. The CDR3 loop is CASSYSFGMTTNEKLFF. CDR3 bases: TGTGCCAGCAGTTACTCCTTCGGGATGACAACTAATGAAAAACTGTTTTTT.

The chain employs TRBV29-1 and TRBJ2-3, with 8 bases aligning to TRBD2. Germline V CDR1 and CDR2: SQVTM, ANQGSEA. The CDR3 is made up of 14 amino acids. Trimming at V came to 3 bases and at J to 5 bases, leaving 7 bases not matched to a gene. Written as DNA, the CDR3 is TGCAGCGTTGATGGTGGGACTAGTATAGATACGCAGTATTTT. Residues: CSVDGGTSIDTQYF.

This clonotype was recorded many times. The chain uses TRBV11-2 and TRBJ1-4; perhaps TRBD1 as D (6 bases). Germline CDR1 is SGHAT and CDR2 is FQNNGV. CDR3 length: 18 amino acids. With 0 bases removed from V and 0 bases from J, the gap between germline ends came to 14 bases. CDR3 sequence reads: CASSLDQQGLSTNEKLFF. In DNA form, the CDR3 reads TGTGCCAGCAGCTTAGACCAACAGGGTCTCTCAACTAATGAAAAACTGTTTTTT.

This clonotype was recorded only once. CDR3 coding DNA: TGTGCCAGCTCACCCTGGGGACAGGGGTACAATCAGCCCCAGCATTTT. Translated, it gives CASSPWGQGYNQPQHF. The chain recombines TRBV18 with TRBJ1-5; 10 bases agree with TRBD1. CDR1 is KGHSH and CDR2 is LQKENI in the germline V gene. This CDR3 is 16 amino acids long. V shed 3 bases and J 3 bases; nucleotides not matched to a gene: 5.

The chain couples TRBV7-3 to TRBJ2-5; 7 nucleotides line up with TRBD1. This CDR3 contains 15 residues. V gave up 3 bases and J gave up 5 bases; unmatched junction bases: 9. Germline V CDR1 and CDR2: SGHTA, FQGTGA. This chain's CDR3 is CASSLAGGSGETQYF. The DNA for the CDR3 is TGTGCCAGCAGCTTGGCAGGGGGAAGCGGCGAGACCCAGTACTTC.

The CDR3 DNA follows: TGTGCCAGCTCACTCTCGACAGGATGGGATGAAAAACTGTTTTTT. As protein: CASSLSTGWDEKLFF. The rearrangement joins TRBV18 to TRBJ1-4, with TRBD1 as a possible D gene (6 bases). This CDR3 is 15 amino acids long. Deletions cut 4 bases from V and 6 bases from J, with 15 bases between. The germline CDR1 and CDR2 sequences are KGHSH and LQKENI.

The V and J genes are TRBV20-1 and TRBJ2-3; TRBD1 agrees at 11 bases. This CDR3 region has 15 residues. V trimming: 6 bases; J trimming: 3 bases; junction bases outside the gene matches: 8. Germline V gene sequence: CDR1 DFQATT, CDR2 SNEGSKA (reference sequence). The CDR3 here is CSAPGTGGITDTQYF. CDR3 nucleotide sequence: TGCAGTGCACCTGGGACAGGGGGGATAACAGATACGCAGTATTTT.

The rearrangement links TRBV5-1 to TRBJ1-1; no firm D call. Trimming took 7 bases from V and 5 from J, leaving 21 bases between them. The CDR3 spans 15 residues. Germline lookup yields CDR1 SGHRS and CDR2 YFSETQ. In DNA, the CDR3 is TGCGCCAGCCGACCCGACCCGCAATCACATACTGAAGCTTTCTTT. It encodes CASRPDPQSHTEAFF. The complete variable domain, with remaining parts taken from reference TRBV5-1 and TRBJ1-1, reads KAGVTQTPRYLIKTRGQQVTLSCSPISGHRSVSWYQQTPGQGLQFLFEYFSETQRNKGNFPGRFSGRQFSNSRSEMNVSTLELGDSALYLCASRPDPQSHTEAFFGQGTRLTVV.

The CDR3 DNA reads as TGTGCCAGCAGTGAGCGGGGGCGCACGGGAACGCAGTATTTT. Amino acids: CASSERGRTGTQYF. V usage is TRBV25-1 and J usage is TRBJ2-3; D possibly corresponds to TRBD2 (7 bases). Germline V gene sequence: CDR1 MGHDK, CDR2 SYGVNS. The CDR3 runs 14 residues. V was shortened by 3 bases and J by 9 bases, with 16 bases between the two germline ends.

As concerns this clonotype: Likely a read error: the CDR3 ends without its conserved phenylalanine or tryptophan. V gene TRBV7-3 combines with J gene TRBJ2-7, with D perhaps given as TRBD1 or TRBD2 (6 bases each). Trimming pared 2 bases from V and 3 bases from J, leaving 14 bases between. Germline V gene data show CDR1 as SGHTA and CDR2 as FQGTGA. The CDR3 runs 15 residues. The CDR3 region has the DNA TGTGCCAGCAGCTTAGAGGGAGGACAGTACTACGAGCAGTACCTC. Its translation is CASSLEGGQYYEQYL.

This clonotype was detected many times. This chain connects TRBV12-3 or TRBV12-4 to TRBJ2-2, with no clear D. The ends were cut back, 6 bases at V and 5 bases at J, with 16 bases in the middle. The CDR3 extends over 15 amino acids. The CDR3 region is CASSLQSWGTGELFF. CDR3 nucleotides: TGTGCCAGCAGCCTACAGTCTTGGGGAACCGGGGAGCTGTTTTTT.

J is TRBJ2-2 and V is TRBV4-1; unclear D gene. The CDR3 runs 15 residues. The V gene lost 4 bases and the J gene lost 4 bases, with 13 bases spanning the gap. Germline V gene data show CDR1 as MGHRA and CDR2 as YSYEKL. CDR3 in amino acids: CASSPPTSSTGELFF. The CDR3 DNA is TGCGCCAGCAGCCCCCCCACCTCGAGCACCGGGGAGCTGTTTTTT.

This clonotype has at least ten counts. The chain employs TRBV6-1 and TRBJ1-5; tentative D call: TRBD1 (6 bases). CDR1 is MNHNS, CDR2 SASEGT, per germline. CDR3 length equals 15 residues. With 8 bases removed from V and 5 bases from J, the gap between germline ends came to 19 bases. CDR3 amino acids: CASSLSWTVDQPQHF. The CDR3 nucleotides are TGTGCCAGCTCCCTCAGCTGGACAGTCGATCAGCCCCAGCATTTT.

The CDR3 sequence is CASSVNRLPTSGSGGANVLTF. CDR3 sequence (DNA): TGTGCCAGCAGCGTAAATAGGCTACCTACTAGCGGGAGTGGTGGGGCCAACGTCCTGACTTTC. The chain is built from TRBV9 and TRBJ2-6; 11 bases align to TRBD2. The CDR3 is 21 residues long. The germline CDR1 and CDR2 sequences are SGDLS and YYNGEE. The ends lost 1 base at V and 3 bases at J; junction bases unmatched: 15.

The sample holds a few counts of this clonotype. The V call is TRBV5-1, the J call TRBJ2-7, with TRBD1 as a possible D gene (6 bases). CDR3 length: 15 amino acids. The germline CDR1 and CDR2 sequences are SGHRS and YFSETQ. V was clipped by 1 base and J by 3 bases, with 14 bases between them. The CDR3 nucleotides read TGCGCCAGCAGCTTGCTTCCCCAGGGGATCTACGAGCAGTACTTC. Translating it yields CASSLLPQGIYEQYF.

Note on this clonotype: One end of the junction fails to match germline, which may point to a read error. This chain links TRBV4-1 with TRBJ2-2; TRBD2 is a possible D gene (7 bases). The CDR3 sequence is 16 residues long. Germline CDR1 MGHRA, CDR2 YSYEKL. In DNA form, the CDR3 reads TGCCCCAGCAGCCAAGATAGGGGGGGGTACACCGGGGAGCTGTTTTTT. It specifies CPSSQDRGGYTGELFF.

This clonotype has a handful of counts. This rearrangement joins TRBV6-2 or TRBV6-3 to TRBJ1-3; 8 bases align to TRBD1. Trimming at V came to 6 bases and at J to 9 bases, leaving 22 bases not matched to a gene. Looked up from germline, CDR1 is MNHEY and CDR2 is SVGEGT. The CDR3 runs to 18 residues. CDR3 region: CASRPSGTGFSLRSTIYF. The CDR3 DNA sequence: TGTGCCAGCAGACCCTCCGGGACAGGTTTTTCCCTTCGAAGCACCATATATTTT.

The rearrangement uses TRBV6-1 and TRBJ1-1, with D perhaps matching TRBD1 (6 bases). Germline lookup yields CDR1 MNHNS and CDR2 SASEGT. V lost 6 bases, J lost 11 bases, and 19 bases lay in between. The CDR3 is 13 residues long. CDR3 protein: CASSSPMGGAAFF. In DNA, the CDR3 is TGTGCCAGCAGCTCCCCTATGGGGGGCGCGGCTTTCTTT.